What follows are 14 T cell receptor beta chains derived from one specimen sequenced in a study of human T cells and chemical hapten exposure. TCRdb used MiXCR to reprocess the RACE reads, holding one entry per CDR3 protein. Among roughly 360,000 distinct CDR3 sequences, around 5% were seen once, and the ten largest hold approximately 2.5%. Specified time point: patch test 1, 2 weeks after DPC sensitization. Treatment in this sample: therapeutic diphenylcyclopropenone sensitization with weekly scalp DPC. The sequencing used whole blood, collected in connection with sensitization to the hapten diphenylcyclopropenone (DPC). The receptor set was obtained from a woman aged 45-59 years with alopecia areata. Some clones in this sample may be carry-over from other donors' samples.

This clonotype occurred many times. This sequence joins TRBV30 and TRBJ2-1; TRBD2 matches 8 bases. J was trimmed by 9 bases and V by 3 bases; bases with no gene match: 4. The CDR3 runs 12 residues. The germline V gene has CDR1 GTSNPN and CDR2 SVGIG (reference sequence). The CDR3 coding sequence is TGTGCCTGGAGCGGGGGGGTAGTTGAGCAGTTCTTC. Translated: CAWSGGVVEQFF.

In this sample, this clonotype turned up many times. The gene calls are TRBV12-3 or TRBV12-4 and TRBJ1-2; no firm D call. The CDR3 has 15 residues. Trimming left V 1 base short and J 7 bases short, with 16 bases between. The CDR3 nucleotides are TGTGCCAGCAGTTTAGGGACGGCGGGCTGGGTTGGCTACACCTTC. Encoded protein: CASSLGTAGWVGYTF.

This clonotype was picked up many times. This CDR3 is CASSLSGEGLMNTEAFF. The CDR3 DNA sequence: TGTGCCAGCAGTTTAAGTGGAGAGGGACTAATGAACACTGAAGCTTTCTTT. The V call is TRBV28, the J call TRBJ1-1, with D maybe TRBD1 (5 bases). There are 17 residues in the CDR3. Germline V gene lookup returns CDR1 MDHEN and CDR2 SYDVKM. V was cut by 2 bases and J by 0 bases, with 16 bases left in between.

There are a few counts of this clonotype. V usage is TRBV5-4 and J usage is TRBJ2-7; no reliable D call. In germline, CDR1 is SGHNT, CDR2 YYREEE (reference sequence). There are 14 residues in the CDR3. Trimming removed 0 bases from V and 5 bases from J, with 12 bases in between. CDR3 DNA sequence: TGTGCCAGCAGCTTGGGGCCAGATAGGGACGAGCAGTACTTC. Translated: CASSLGPDRDEQYF.

The count of this clonotype is one. The rearrangement links TRBV10-3 to TRBJ2-7, with TRBD1 matching over 8 bases. Germline CDR1 is ENHRY and CDR2 is SYGVKD. CDR3 length: 13 residues. J was trimmed by 5 bases and V by 7 bases; bases with no gene match: 7. The CDR3 protein is CAIIRTGPDEQYF. As DNA, the CDR3 is TGTGCCATCATCCGGACAGGGCCCGACGAGCAGTACTTC.

This clonotype appeared many times. CDR3 protein: CSARDEDYPSYEQYF. The CDR3 region has the DNA TGCAGTGCTAGAGATGAGGACTACCCTTCCTACGAGCAGTACTTC. The chain is built from TRBV20-1 and TRBJ2-7; possibly TRBD2 for D (6 bases). Germline V gene data show CDR1 as DFQATT and CDR2 as SNEGSKA (reference sequence). Trimming took 0 bases from V and 1 from J, leaving 13 bases between them. This CDR3 region has 15 residues.

This clonotype was observed a handful of times. This chain uses TRBV7-9 with TRBJ2-7; D is possibly TRBD1 or TRBD2 (6 bases each). The germline gives CDR1 SEHNR, CDR2 FQNEAQ (reference sequence). There are 14 residues in the CDR3. Trimming cost V 5 bases and J 5 bases, with 16 bases left between them. CDR3 residues: CASSLRPGADEQYF. DNA of the CDR3: TGTGCCAGCAGCCTCCGGCCGGGGGCGGACGAGCAGTACTTC.

This clonotype was found a few times. V and J are TRBV4-3 and TRBJ2-1; 11 positions match TRBD2. CDR1 LGHNA and CDR2 YSLEER come from the germline V gene. Germline trimming cut 0 bases from V and 10 bases from J; bases unmatched to any gene: 11. CDR3 length: 17 amino acids. Written as DNA, the CDR3 is TGCGCCAGCAGCCAAGAGGCCCTGGGACTAGCGGACAGAGAGCAGTTCTTC. Encoded protein: CASSQEALGLADREQFF.

The genes are TRBV5-1 and TRBJ2-3; 10 nucleotides align to TRBD1. Germline CDR1 SGHRS, CDR2 YFSETQ. J was trimmed by 1 base and V by 5 bases; bases with no gene match: 10. This CDR3 spans 17 amino acids. The CDR3 loop reads CASRRQGAQPGTDTQYF. Here the CDR3 DNA reads TGCGCCAGCAGGAGACAGGGGGCCCAGCCAGGCACAGATACGCAGTATTTT.

A few counts support this clonotype. V is TRBV5-6 and J is TRBJ1-2; 8 bases are a match to TRBD1. The CDR3 contains 15 residues. With V trimmed by 6 bases and J by 3 bases, 10 bases remained unmatched. The germline V gene has CDR1 SGHDT and CDR2 YYEEEE. CDR3 nucleotides: TGTGCCAGCAACCCGGTGGACAGGGCAGACTATGGCTACACCTTC. Translating it yields CASNPVDRADYGYTF.

A few counts support this clonotype. The chain combines TRBV20-1 with TRBJ2-7, with TRBD2 matching over 9 bases. The germline CDR1 and CDR2 sequences are DFQATT and SNEGSKA (reference sequence). The CDR3 has 15 residues. V dropped 2 bases and J dropped 3; count of bases not matched to a gene: 8. In DNA form, the CDR3 reads TGCAGTGCTAGATCCCTAGCGGGAACTTTCTACGAGCAGTACTTC. This gives the protein CSARSLAGTFYEQYF.

This clonotype came up many times. V gene TRBV30 combines with J gene TRBJ1-1; the D is unclear. Germline CDR1 GTSNPN, CDR2 SVGIG (reference sequence). Trimming took 2 bases from V and 1 from J, leaving 11 bases between them. This CDR3 is built from 14 residues. The CDR3 nucleotides read TGTGCCTGGAGTCCGGGTCTATCGAACACTGAAGCTTTCTTT. Its protein product is CAWSPGLSNTEAFF.

There are many counts of this clonotype. The V gene is TRBV4-1, the J gene TRBJ2-6; no clear D gene. This CDR3 is 17 amino acids long. The V and J ends lost 0 bases and 1 base respectively, with 10 bases between them. The V gene's germline CDR1 is MGHRA and CDR2 YSYEKL. The CDR3 coding sequence is TGCGCCAGCAGCCAAGATCCGCGACCATCTGGGGCCAACGTCCTGACTTTC. The encoded protein is CASSQDPRPSGANVLTF.

V gene TRBV20-1 combines with J gene TRBJ2-3; 10 positions agree with TRBD2. Trimming at V came to 7 bases and at J to 1 base, leaving 8 bases not matched to a gene. CDR1 DFQATT and CDR2 SNEGSKA come from the germline V gene (reference sequence). The CDR3 length is 15 residues. The CDR3 DNA reads as TGCAGTGGTAGCGGGAGGAACCCGGGCACAGATACGCAGTATTTT. Its translation is CSGSGRNPGTDTQYF.